The 10 T cell receptor beta chains below all came from one sample that was sequenced in a study of T cell responses to AZD1222 COVID-19 vaccine. The table came from immunoSEQ multiplex PCR; TCRdb's copy has only in-frame clones and leaves some out. This table holds approximately 150,000 clones, around 89% found once. This specimen was peripheral blood, taken 28 days after the second AZD1222 dose. The source is an adult who received the AZD1222 COVID-19 vaccine.

The genes are TRBV3-1 (or the pseudogene TRBV3-2) and TRBJ2-1; D is possibly TRBD1 (7 bases). This CDR3 region has 12 residues. The V and J ends lost 4 bases and 11 bases respectively, with 12 bases between them. The V gene's germline CDR1 is LGHDT and CDR2 YNNKEL (reference sequence). This chain's CDR3 is CASSPGGTQQFF. The CDR3 nucleotides are TGTGCCAGCAGCCCAGGGGGGACGCAGCAGTTCTTC.

The chain has TRBV12-3 or TRBV12-4 and TRBJ1-2, with a possible D match to TRBD1 (5 bases). The V and J ends lost 2 bases and 4 bases respectively, with 8 bases between them. The CDR3 contains 13 residues. The CDR3 is CASSLTGAYGYTF. As DNA, the CDR3 is TGTGCCAGCAGTTTAACAGGCGCCTATGGCTACACCTTC.

The chain combines TRBV7-8 with TRBJ2-1, with TRBD2 matching over 9 bases. There are 15 residues in the CDR3. Trimming at V came to 1 base and at J to 10 bases, leaving 8 bases not matched to a gene. Per germline, CDR1 SGHVS and CDR2 FQNEAQ. CDR3 sequence reads: CASSLVVSGGGEQFF. CDR3 coding DNA: TGTGCCAGCAGCTTAGTGGTTAGCGGGGGAGGGGAGCAGTTCTTC.

The chain carries TRBV11-1 and TRBJ2-3; D is perhaps TRBD2 (6 bases). From germline, CDR1 is SGHAT and CDR2 FQDESV (reference sequence). V was pared by 5 bases and J by 6 bases, with 15 bases between. CDR3 size: 14 residues. Here the CDR3 DNA reads TGTGCCAGCAGCCTCGGACTACATGCGGATACGCAGTATTTT. This codes for CASSLGLHADTQYF.

The chain has TRBV4-3 and TRBJ1-2, with D possibly being TRBD1 (6 bases). Germline CDR1 is LGHNA and CDR2 is YSLEER. Trimming cost V 0 bases and J 4 bases, with 15 bases left between them. There are 16 residues in the CDR3. The CDR3 loop is CASSQEPTGFGYGYTF. In DNA form, the CDR3 reads TGCGCCAGCAGCCAAGAACCCACAGGGTTCGGCTATGGCTACACCTTC.

This chain connects TRBV5-4 to TRBJ1-2; D gene unclear. There are 15 residues in the CDR3. Germline values: CDR1 SGHNT, CDR2 YYREEE (reference sequence). V lost 4 bases to trimming and J lost 1 base, with 14 bases between them. This CDR3 is CASSGSLNLNYGYTF. The CDR3 nucleotides read TGTGCCAGCAGCGGCAGTCTAAATCTTAACTATGGCTACACCTTC.

The CDR3: CASSQRLAPETQYF. Written as DNA, the CDR3 is TGTGCCAGCAGCCAAAGACTAGCCCCAGAGACCCAGTACTTC. This rearrangement joins TRBV3-1 (or the pseudogene TRBV3-2) to TRBJ2-5; 7 nucleotides line up with TRBD2. V was pared by 2 bases and J by 4 bases, with 4 bases of the junction left unmatched. The CDR3 loop spans 14 amino acids. CDR1 and CDR2 (germline): LGHDT, YNNKEL (reference sequence).

The CDR3 coding sequence is TGTGCCAGCAGCAACGGCAGGAACACTGAAGCTTTCTTT. Protein: CASSNGRNTEAFF. The chain uses TRBV7-9 and TRBJ1-1; D remains unclear. V was pared by 5 bases and J by 1 base, with 8 bases between. The germline gives CDR1 SEHNR, CDR2 FQNEAQ (reference sequence). The CDR3 runs to 13 residues.

V gene TRBV2 combines with J gene TRBJ2-1, with D possibly TRBD2 on 5 matching bases. This CDR3 spans 13 amino acids. Deletions cut 10 bases from V and 3 bases from J, with 13 bases between. Germline V CDR1 and CDR2: SNHLY, FYNNEI. The CDR3 sequence is CATTKTSYNEQFF. Written as DNA, the CDR3 is TGTGCCACCACAAAAACTAGCTACAATGAGCAGTTCTTC. The variable domain in full, with the rest retrieved from reference TRBV2 and TRBJ2-1, is EPEVTQTPSHQVTQMGQEVILRCVPISNHLYFYWYRQILGQKVEFLVSFYNNEISEKSEIFDDQFSVERPDGSNFTLKIRSTKLEDSAMYFCATTKTSYNEQFFGPGTRLTVL.

The chain links TRBV6-5 to TRBJ1-2; no firm D call. The ends were cut back, 6 bases at V and 8 bases at J, with 16 bases in the middle. Germline V gene lookup returns CDR1 MNHEY and CDR2 SVGAGI. The CDR3 is made up of 13 amino acids. The CDR3 bases are TGTGCCAGCAGACCCGACCCTTTGGAGGGCTACACCTTC. Encoded protein: CASRPDPLEGYTF.